These 22 T cell receptor beta chains were all obtained from the same sample, sequenced in a study of cytomegalovirus exposure and HLA in healthy donors (dated by TCRdb to about 2017). Receptors were amplified or captured by the immunoSEQ multiplex PCR assay. Sourced from immuneACCESS, this table was stored by TCRdb with only in-frame sequences that have V and J called. A share of the clones is absent; for the studies checked, an unresolved V gene accounts for under half, and the remainder has no known explanation. In this sample the table shows about 130,000 clones, roughly 95% of which occur a single time. About 1.7% of the sample is in the top ten clones. The sample comprised PBMCs. These receptors all come from a man in his late teens or twenties in good health and CMV-seronegative.

The chain recombines TRBV28 with TRBJ2-7, with D unresolved. This CDR3 region has 16 residues. Trimming shortened V by 5 bases and J by 2 bases, and 19 bases separated the two germline ends. Germline loops: CDR1 MDHEN, CDR2 SYDVKM. The CDR3 sequence: CASSPGSSRLAYEQYF. CDR3 in DNA: TGTGCCAGCAGTCCCGGGTCTTCGAGATTGGCCTACGAGCAGTACTTC.

The V and J genes are TRBV27 and TRBJ2-7; 10 bases align to TRBD2. The ends lost 5 bases at V and 2 bases at J; junction bases unmatched: 3. Germline CDR1 MNHEY, CDR2 SMNVEV (reference sequence). The CDR3 length is 14 residues. For the CDR3, the DNA is TGTGCCAGCAGTGTAACTAGCGGGACCTACGAGCAGTACTTC. Translating gives CASSVTSGTYEQYF.

Here the CDR3 reads CASRRSDRGIFNEQYF. The CDR3 DNA is TGTGCCAGCAGACGGTCAGACAGGGGGATATTCAACGAGCAGTACTTC. V and J are TRBV7-9 and TRBJ2-7, with TRBD1 matching 9 bases. V was clipped by 6 bases and J by 5 bases; unmatched bases: 14. Germline V gene lookup returns CDR1 SEHNR and CDR2 FQNEAQ (reference sequence). This CDR3 has 16 residues.

This chain links TRBV4-3 with TRBJ2-1; unclear D gene. V was pared by 1 base and J by 4 bases, with 5 bases between. The germline CDR1 and CDR2 sequences are LGHNA and YSLEER. The CDR3 has 13 residues. Here the CDR3 DNA reads TGCGCCAGCAGCCAAGGAGCTTACAATGAGCAGTTCTTC. This encodes CASSQGAYNEQFF.

The gene calls are TRBV6-6 and TRBJ2-3; 10 bases map to TRBD1. This CDR3 is 16 amino acids long. The V segment lost 4 bases and the J segment 3 bases; nucleotides outside the gene matches: 7. Germline assignment: CDR1 MNHNY and CDR2 SVGAGI (reference sequence). The CDR3 sequence is CASSWGTGERTDTQYF. The CDR3 nucleotides read TGTGCCAGCAGTTGGGGGACAGGGGAGAGAACAGATACGCAGTATTTT.

This chain links TRBV18 with TRBJ2-4, with a possible D match to TRBD2 (5 bases). The CDR3 length is 14 residues. The germline V gene encodes CDR1 KGHSH and CDR2 LQKENI. The V and J ends lost 2 bases and 3 bases respectively, with 8 bases between them. This chain's CDR3 is CASSPERVKNIQYF. Written as DNA, the CDR3 is TGTGCCAGCTCACCAGAGAGGGTCAAAAACATTCAGTACTTC.

V is TRBV10-3 and J is TRBJ2-1, with TRBD2 identical over 7 bases. This CDR3 has 18 residues. Trimming cost V 3 bases and J 7 bases; bases outside gene matches: 18. From germline, CDR1 is ENHRY and CDR2 SYGVKD. CDR3 coding DNA: TGTGCCATCAGTGATCGCGCGGGAGAAAGATCTCCTAGGAATGAGCAGTTCTTC. This translates into CAISDRAGERSPRNEQFF.

The chain links TRBV9 to TRBJ2-7; 8 bases line up with TRBD2. CDR3 length: 15 amino acids. Per the germline V gene, CDR1 is SGDLS and CDR2 is YYNGEE. V was pared by 0 bases and J by 0 bases, with 2 bases of the junction left unmatched. The CDR3 nucleotides are TGTGCCAGCAGCGTAGGTAGCGGGAACTCCTACGAGCAGTACTTC. As protein: CASSVGSGNSYEQYF.

This clone was observed a single time. The chain recombines TRBV6-5 with TRBJ2-6; D unresolved. V was cut by 5 bases and J by 1 base, with 9 bases left in between. The germline V gene has CDR1 MNHEY and CDR2 SVGAGI. This CDR3 spans 15 amino acids. DNA for the CDR3: TGTGCCAGCAGTCCACATGAATCTGGGGCCAACGTCCTGACTTTC. Protein product: CASSPHESGANVLTF.

The rearrangement uses TRBV5-5 and TRBJ2-2; D might be TRBD1 (5 bases). The germline CDR1 and CDR2 sequences are SGHKS and YYEKEE (reference sequence). Deletions cut 6 bases from V and 4 bases from J, with 7 bases between. The CDR3 extends over 12 amino acids. CDR3 sequence: CASTTGTGELFF. The CDR3, as DNA: TGTGCCAGCACAACAGGCACCGGGGAGCTGTTTTTT.

The V and J genes are TRBV7-2 and TRBJ2-5; 8 nucleotides align to TRBD2. Germline values: CDR1 SGHTA, CDR2 FQGNSA. With V trimmed by 6 bases and J by 3 bases, 3 bases remained unmatched. The CDR3 length is 13 residues. The DNA of the CDR3 is TGTGCCAGCAGGTCACTAGCGGAAGAGACCCAGTACTTC. The encoded protein is CASRSLAEETQYF.

The chain is built from TRBV4-1 and TRBJ2-2; 12 bases match TRBD2. Germline V CDR1 and CDR2: MGHRA, YSYEKL. After removal of 1 base from V and 4 bases from J, the junction contained 10 bases not matched to a gene. CDR3 length: 19 amino acids. Here the CDR3 reads CASSQGRTTSGRPTGELFF. The DNA for the CDR3 is TGCGCCAGCAGCCAAGGCCGCACGACTAGCGGGAGACCCACCGGGGAGCTGTTTTTT.

The V call is TRBV27, the J call TRBJ1-3; D unresolved. V lost 0 bases and J lost 1, with 7 bases in between. Germline CDR1 MNHEY, CDR2 SMNVEV (reference sequence). This CDR3 comprises 15 residues. CDR3 amino acids: CASSLSWQSGNTIYF. CDR3 sequence (DNA): TGTGCCAGCAGTTTATCGTGGCAGTCTGGAAACACCATATATTTT.

The V and J genes are TRBV11-2 and TRBJ1-5; D call uncertain. Looked up from germline, CDR1 is SGHAT and CDR2 is FQNNGV. The V end lost 4 bases, the J end lost 6 bases, and 10 bases lay between the germline ends. The CDR3 loop spans 13 amino acids. The DNA of the CDR3 is TGTGCCAGCAGCTCGGTGTCGGGTCAGCCCCAGCATTTT. Its protein is CASSSVSGQPQHF.

The chain couples TRBV20-1 to TRBJ2-1, with no clear D. Per germline, CDR1 DFQATT and CDR2 SNEGSKA (reference sequence). Trimming took off 0 bases at V and 9 bases at J, with 6 bases between the two ends. The CDR3 extends over 11 amino acids. The CDR3 DNA reads TGCAGTGCTAGAGATGGGCTTGAGCAGTTCTTC. It codes for CSARDGLEQFF.

This chain joins TRBV9 and TRBJ1-1, with 8 bases that match TRBD1. V lost 4 bases and J lost 8; bases outside the gene matches: 7. The V gene's germline CDR1 is SGDLS and CDR2 YYNGEE. CDR3 length: 13 amino acids. CDR3 loop: CASSLRQGLEAFF. The CDR3, as DNA: TGTGCCAGCAGCTTAAGACAGGGGTTAGAAGCTTTCTTT.

This clone was recorded once. One end of the junction varies from germline; a read error may be responsible. The V gene is TRBV4-2, the J gene TRBJ2-1, with 7 bases fitting TRBD1. The CDR3 is 15 amino acids. Germline V gene sequence: CDR1 LGHNA, CDR2 YNFKEQ. CDR3 nucleotides: TGTGCCAGCAGACAAGACAGGGCCAATTGGAATGAGCAGTTCTTC. Its protein product is CASRQDRANWNEQFF.

The chain has TRBV27 and TRBJ2-7; D unclear. The CDR3 runs 13 residues. The germline V and J ends were trimmed by 5 bases and 4 bases, with 12 bases remaining between them. Germline CDR1 and CDR2: MNHEY and SMNVEV (reference sequence). CDR3: CASSPGFNYEQYF. The CDR3 DNA is TGTGCCAGCAGTCCAGGATTCAATTACGAGCAGTACTTC.

About this clone: The sample contains more than one DNA sequence encoding this CDR3. The chain has TRBV30 and TRBJ2-1; 9 bases match TRBD1. The CDR3 has 13 residues. In germline, CDR1 is GTSNPN, CDR2 SVGIG (reference sequence). The junction had 2 bases not matched to a gene; V was cut back by 1 base and J by 7 bases. The CDR3 DNA reads TGTGCCTGGAGTGCTGACAGGGGGAATGAGCAGTTCTTC. It translates to CAWSADRGNEQFF. The variable domain in full, completed from reference TRBV30 and TRBJ2-1, reads SQTIHQWPATLVQPVGSPLSLECTVEGTSNPNLYWYRQAAGRGLQLLFYSVGIGQISSEVPQNLSASRPQDRQFILSSKKLLLSDSGFYLCAWSADRGNEQFFGPGTRLTVL.

The chain has TRBV27 and TRBJ2-2; D not resolved. This CDR3 region has 11 residues. The germline gives CDR1 MNHEY, CDR2 SMNVEV (reference sequence). V was pared by 5 bases and J by 7 bases, with 5 bases between. This CDR3 reads CASSLRGELFF. The CDR3 bases are TGTGCCAGCAGTCTACGCGGGGAGCTGTTTTTT.

The chain links TRBV28 to TRBJ2-3; 9 bases match TRBD1. After removal of 8 bases from V and 6 bases from J, the junction contained 15 bases not matched to a gene. Germline CDR1 reads MDHEN; CDR2 reads SYDVKM. The CDR3 runs 16 residues. The CDR3 DNA reads as TGTGCCAGCGACGGACTGAGGACAGGGGTTGAGGATACGCAGTATTTT. This encodes CASDGLRTGVEDTQYF.

V usage is TRBV18 and J usage is TRBJ2-7; a possible D gene is TRBD2 (5 bases). Trimming shortened V by 1 base and J by 7 bases, and 14 bases separated the two germline ends. Germline V gene data show CDR1 as KGHSH and CDR2 as LQKENI. The CDR3 runs to 14 residues. CDR3 amino acids: CASSPLEFSGEQYF. The CDR3 region has the DNA TGTGCCAGCTCACCACTCGAATTCTCGGGGGAGCAGTACTTC.